This TCR beta chain was recovered during a study of vaccination and CD4 T cells after COVID-19. Findings and limits, study-wide: Reactive clonotype counts went from median approximately 21 after infection to a few dozen after vaccination, nonsignificantly.

The CDR3 is 12 residues long. V lost 7 bases and J lost 9, with 15 bases in between. Germline CDR1 and CDR2: LNHDA and SQIVND (reference sequence). Treatment: roughly 11-day PBMC culture with coronavirus spike peptide pools or control peptides (ViraFEST assay). During the years 2011-2018, before the COVID-19 pandemic, the unexposed donor's CD4+ T cells were collected. These CD4+ T cells came from roughly nine-day cultures by negative selection. The Oncomine TCR Beta short-read assay sequenced DNA from cultured CD4+ T cells. In TCRdb, the PCR reads were re-called with MiXCR into one record per CDR3 protein. This table has approximately 6,400 distinct CDR3 sequences, under 60% appearing once. In this sample, this clonotype turned up a few times. Antigen: not known.

The TCR originated in a human donor in good health. The sequencing input was CD4+ T cells from blood, cultured in vitro. V gene TRBV19 combines with J gene TRBJ2-5; D assignment may be TRBD1 or TRBD2 (5 bases each). The DNA of the CDR3 is TGTGCCAGTATGGGGGACCCGAGGGCCCAGTACTTC. This gives the protein CASMGDPRAQYF.